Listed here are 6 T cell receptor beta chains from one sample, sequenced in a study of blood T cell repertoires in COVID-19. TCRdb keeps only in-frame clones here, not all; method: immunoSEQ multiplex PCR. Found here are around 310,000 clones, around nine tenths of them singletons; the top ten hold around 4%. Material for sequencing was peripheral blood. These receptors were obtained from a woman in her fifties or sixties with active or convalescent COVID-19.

The CDR3 spells CASSHSDPGQTFYGYTF. The CDR3 DNA reads TGCGCCAGCAGCCATTCTGACCCGGGACAGACATTCTATGGCTACACCTTC. The chain combines TRBV4-3 with TRBJ1-2; 7 positions agree with TRBD1. J gave up 4 bases and V 3 bases, and 14 bases lay outside the gene matches. The CDR3 loop spans 17 amino acids. The germline V gene encodes CDR1 LGHNA and CDR2 YSLEER.

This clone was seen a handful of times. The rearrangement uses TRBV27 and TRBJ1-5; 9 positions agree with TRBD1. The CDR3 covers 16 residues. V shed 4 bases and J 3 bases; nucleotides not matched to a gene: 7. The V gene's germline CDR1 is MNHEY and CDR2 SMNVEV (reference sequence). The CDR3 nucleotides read TGTGCCAGCAGTTCCGGGACAGGGTCGTTCAATCAGCCCCAGCATTTT. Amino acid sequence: CASSSGTGSFNQPQHF.

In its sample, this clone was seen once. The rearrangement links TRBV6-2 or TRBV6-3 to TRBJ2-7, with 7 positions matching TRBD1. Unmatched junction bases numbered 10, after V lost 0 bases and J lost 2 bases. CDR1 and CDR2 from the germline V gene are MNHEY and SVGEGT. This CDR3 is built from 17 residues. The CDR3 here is CASSYSTGSEFAYEQYF. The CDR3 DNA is TGTGCCAGCAGTTACTCGACAGGGAGTGAGTTCGCCTACGAGCAGTACTTC.

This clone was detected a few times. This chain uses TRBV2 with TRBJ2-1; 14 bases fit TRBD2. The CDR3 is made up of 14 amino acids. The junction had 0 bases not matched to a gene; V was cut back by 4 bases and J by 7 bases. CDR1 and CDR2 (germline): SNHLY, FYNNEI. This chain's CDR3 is CASSGTSGRNEQFF. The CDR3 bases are TGTGCCAGCAGTGGGACTAGCGGGAGGAATGAGCAGTTCTTC.

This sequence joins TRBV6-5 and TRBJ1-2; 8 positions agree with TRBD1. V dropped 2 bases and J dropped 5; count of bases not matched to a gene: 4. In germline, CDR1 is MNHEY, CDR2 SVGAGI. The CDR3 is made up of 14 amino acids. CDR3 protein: CASSYRRTGYGYTF. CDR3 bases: TGTGCCAGCAGTTACCGAAGGACAGGGTATGGCTACACCTTC.

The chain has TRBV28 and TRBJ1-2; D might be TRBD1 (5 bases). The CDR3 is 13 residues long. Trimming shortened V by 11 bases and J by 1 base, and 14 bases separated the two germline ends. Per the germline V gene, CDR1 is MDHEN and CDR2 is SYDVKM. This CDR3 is CAAGQVFNYGYTF. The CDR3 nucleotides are TGTGCCGCGGGGCAGGTATTTAACTATGGCTACACCTTC.